One sample yielded the 29 T cell receptor beta chains listed below, sequenced in a study of shared clonotypes between healthy human individuals. TCRdb's copy holds only in-frame clones and misses some; the assay was immunoSEQ multiplex PCR. Here the sample spans some 2,000,000 clones, under 97% being singletons. Sequenced sample: naive CD4+ T cells sorted from blood. The subset: CD45RA+ positively selected. The receptors were sampled from a man aged 18-30 years in good health.

This clone was seen only a few times. This chain uses TRBV6-6 with TRBJ1-1; D ambiguous. There are 10 residues in the CDR3. The germline gives CDR1 MNHNY, CDR2 SVGAGI (reference sequence). The V gene lost 5 bases and the J gene lost 4 bases, with 2 bases spanning the gap. This chain's CDR3 is CASSTTEAFF. CDR3 sequence (DNA): TGTGCCAGCAGTACCACTGAAGCTTTCTTT.

This clone was picked up one time. The rearrangement joins TRBV27 to TRBJ1-2, with TRBD1 matching 7 bases. V was clipped by 5 bases and J by 0 bases; unmatched bases: 6. CDR3 size: 15 residues. Germline lookup yields CDR1 MNHEY and CDR2 SMNVEV (reference sequence). The CDR3 spells CASSPRTGPNYGYTF. CDR3 nucleotide sequence: TGTGCCAGCAGTCCACGGACAGGACCTAACTATGGCTACACCTTC.

The rearrangement uses TRBV9 and TRBJ1-3, with TRBD1 identical over 10 bases. J lost 6 bases, V lost 4 bases, and 7 bases had no gene match. Germline V gene data show CDR1 as SGDLS and CDR2 as YYNGEE. The CDR3 is 15 residues long. CDR3 nucleotides: TGTGCCAGCAGCCCACGGGACAGGGGCTCAAACACCATATATTTT. Encoded protein: CASSPRDRGSNTIYF.

Notes on this clone: The identical CDR3 is also encoded by other nucleotide sequences in the sample. CDR3 nucleotide sequence: TGTGCCTGGAGTGTCGGCAGGACTGAAGCTTTCTTT. Translated, it gives CAWSVGRTEAFF. The chain employs TRBV30 and TRBJ1-1; D is ambiguous. The V gene lost 0 bases and the J gene lost 5 bases, with 7 bases spanning the gap. The CDR3 has 12 residues. Germline V gene data show CDR1 as GTSNPN and CDR2 as SVGIG (reference sequence).

The CDR3 region is CACGRGNPTNEKLFF. The CDR3 DNA reads TGTGCCTGTGGGAGGGGGAACCCAACTAATGAAAAACTGTTTTTT. The genes are TRBV30 and TRBJ1-4, with a weak D call TRBD1 (6 bases). CDR3 size: 15 residues. Trimming took 6 bases from V and 0 from J, leaving 14 bases between them. Germline V gene lookup returns CDR1 GTSNPN and CDR2 SVGIG (reference sequence). The full variable domain, completed using reference TRBV30 and TRBJ1-4, is SQTIHQWPATLVQPVGSPLSLECTVEGTSNPNLYWYRQAAGRGLQLLFYSVGIGQISSEVPQNLSASRPQDRQFILSSKKLLLSDSGFYLCACGRGNPTNEKLFFGSGTQLSVL.

The CDR3, as DNA: TGTGCCGTAAGGGCAGGGGATTCCCTCCACTTT. Protein sequence: CAVRAGDSLHF. The chain recombines TRBV19 with TRBJ1-6; D is perhaps TRBD1 (6 bases). Deletions cut 11 bases from V and 14 bases from J, with 16 bases between. CDR3 size: 11 residues. CDR1 and CDR2 (germline): LNHDA, SQIVND (reference sequence).

This chain uses TRBV5-5 with TRBJ1-5; unclear D gene. Per the germline V gene, CDR1 is SGHKS and CDR2 is YYEKEE (reference sequence). V was cut by 4 bases and J by 8 bases, with 13 bases left in between. The CDR3 loop spans 13 amino acids. This chain's CDR3 is CASSVEGIKPQHF. The CDR3 DNA reads as TGTGCCAGCAGCGTCGAAGGGATAAAGCCCCAGCATTTT.

This clone has only one observation. The genes are TRBV11-2 and TRBJ2-2, with D hard to call. Germline CDR1 and CDR2: SGHAT and FQNNGV. Deletions cut 5 bases from V and 8 bases from J, with 18 bases between. CDR3 size: 15 residues. The CDR3 reads CASSLPYTSAGELFF. CDR3 nucleotides: TGTGCCAGCAGCCTCCCGTACACGAGTGCGGGGGAGCTGTTTTTT.

The chain couples TRBV5-6 to TRBJ2-5; 9 bases align to TRBD1. CDR1 and CDR2 from the germline V gene are SGHDT and YYEEEE. The ends lost 5 bases at V and 4 bases at J; junction bases unmatched: 15. This CDR3 is 17 amino acids long. The CDR3 here is CASRRSGTGMIGETQYF. In nucleotides, the CDR3 is TGTGCCAGCAGGAGATCCGGGACAGGGATGATTGGAGAGACCCAGTACTTC.

The CDR3 DNA sequence: TGCGCCAGCAGCTTTTCCCGAATCTCAGAGAATGAAAAACTGTTTTTT. It specifies CASSFSRISENEKLFF. The gene calls are TRBV5-1 and TRBJ1-4; the D is unclear. Looked up from germline, CDR1 is SGHRS and CDR2 is YFSETQ. The CDR3 is made up of 16 amino acids. V was trimmed by 2 bases and J by 5 bases, leaving 16 bases between them.

This clone came up once. V and J are TRBV10-3 and TRBJ2-7, with no clear D. V was trimmed by 3 bases and J by 3 bases, leaving 9 bases between them. CDR3 length: 13 residues. Per germline, CDR1 ENHRY and CDR2 SYGVKD. This CDR3 is CAISDGGLYEQYF. CDR3 DNA sequence: TGTGCCATCAGTGACGGCGGCCTCTACGAGCAGTACTTC.

The V and J genes are TRBV10-3 and TRBJ2-3; TRBD2 matches 8 bases. CDR3 size: 15 residues. The germline CDR1 and CDR2 sequences are ENHRY and SYGVKD. The junction had 4 bases not matched to a gene; V was cut back by 3 bases and J by 2 bases. CDR3 coding DNA: TGTGCCATCAGTGACCCTAGCGGGTCCACAGATACGCAGTATTTT. Translation: CAISDPSGSTDTQYF.

The chain links TRBV5-1 to TRBJ2-6; maybe TRBD1 (6 bases). CDR1 is SGHRS, CDR2 YFSETQ, per germline. V was shortened by 5 bases and J by 4 bases, with 16 bases between the two germline ends. CDR3 length: 16 amino acids. The DNA for the CDR3 is TGCGCCAGCAGTGGGGACACGGGCCGAGGGGCCAACGTCCTGACTTTC. This codes for CASSGDTGRGANVLTF.

J is TRBJ2-7 and V is TRBV6-1, with a possible D match to TRBD2 (6 bases). The CDR3 extends over 12 amino acids. Germline V gives CDR1 MNHNS, CDR2 SASEGT. Trimming shortened V by 8 bases and J by 4 bases, and 12 bases separated the two germline ends. The CDR3 spells CASDGGLYEQYF. CDR3 sequence (DNA): TGTGCCAGCGACGGGGGACTGTACGAGCAGTACTTC.

This chain joins TRBV5-1 and TRBJ2-7, with 11 bases matching TRBD1. V lost 1 base to trimming and J lost 6 bases; unmatched junction nucleotides: 9. This CDR3 comprises 16 residues. Germline CDR1 is SGHRS and CDR2 is YFSETQ. Here the CDR3 reads CASSLLLPGQGGEQYF. CDR3 in DNA: TGCGCCAGCAGCTTGTTGCTTCCGGGACAGGGGGGCGAGCAGTACTTC. Full variable domain (missing parts from reference TRBV5-1 and TRBJ2-7): KAGVTQTPRYLIKTRGQQVTLSCSPISGHRSVSWYQQTPGQGLQFLFEYFSETQRNKGNFPGRFSGRQFSNSRSEMNVSTLELGDSALYLCASSLLLPGQGGEQYFGPGTRLTVT.

This chain uses TRBV9 with TRBJ2-3; perhaps TRBD1 as D (6 bases). The germline CDR1 and CDR2 sequences are SGDLS and YYNGEE. This CDR3 has 14 residues. V gave up 3 bases and J gave up 2 bases, with 10 bases separating them. The CDR3 loop is CASSESGVTDTQYF. The CDR3 bases are TGTGCCAGCAGCGAGTCAGGGGTCACAGATACGCAGTATTTT.

Concerning this clone itself: Other DNA sequences in this specimen translate into the identical CDR3. The gene calls are TRBV6-1 and TRBJ1-2; D gene uncertain. The CDR3 totals 14 residues. Germline V lookup: CDR1 MNHNS, CDR2 SASEGT. V dropped 6 bases and J dropped 7 bases, with 18 bases sitting between them. The chain's CDR3 is CASRAPIFKAGYTF. For the CDR3, the DNA is TGTGCCAGCAGAGCCCCGATCTTTAAGGCTGGCTACACCTTC.

This clone occurred once. The sample carries other DNA sequences with the same CDR3. This chain's CDR3 is CASSPPNYGYTF. Here the CDR3 DNA reads TGTGCCAGCTCACCTCCGAACTATGGCTACACCTTC. The chain links TRBV18 to TRBJ1-2, with D uncertain. Germline values: CDR1 KGHSH, CDR2 LQKENI. This CDR3 is built from 12 residues. V was shortened by 3 bases and J by 2 bases, with 4 bases between the two germline ends. Full variable domain (outside the CDR3, taken from reference TRBV18 and TRBJ1-2): NAGVMQNPRHLVRRRGQEARLRCSPMKGHSHVYWYRQLPEEGLKFMVYLQKENIIDESGMPKERFSAEFPKEGPSILRIQQVVRGDSAAYFCASSPPNYGYTFGSGTRLTVV.

The rearrangement links TRBV13 to TRBJ2-7, with 10 bases matching TRBD2. The germline V gene has CDR1 PRHDT and CDR2 FYEKMQ (reference sequence). The trim removed 2 bases at V and 9 bases at J, leaving 7 bases unmatched. CDR3 size: 14 residues. The CDR3 region has the DNA TGTGCCAGCAGCTTATCAGCGGGGGGGGACGTGCAGTACTTC. It specifies CASSLSAGGDVQYF.

As regards this clone: This sample also contains other DNA sequences that code for the same CDR3. The rearrangement uses TRBV30 and TRBJ2-7; no clear D gene. Germline CDR1 reads GTSNPN; CDR2 reads SVGIG (reference sequence). The CDR3 is 13 residues long. V lost 0 bases, J lost 0 bases, and 6 bases lay in between. The DNA for the CDR3 is TGTGCCTGGAGTGTCGGCGTCTCCTACGAGCAGTACTTC. It is translated as CAWSVGVSYEQYF.

The chain joins TRBV5-4 to TRBJ2-3, with a tentative D call TRBD2 (6 bases). Germline loops: CDR1 SGHNT, CDR2 YYREEE (reference sequence). The CDR3 covers 14 residues. Trimming removed 10 bases at V and 5 bases at J, with 20 bases between. The CDR3 sequence is CAAHLGGRGDTQYF. In DNA, the CDR3 is TGTGCCGCCCACTTGGGGGGAAGGGGAGATACGCAGTATTTT.

This chain uses TRBV30 with TRBJ2-3; D is perhaps TRBD1 (5 bases). Germline loops: CDR1 GTSNPN, CDR2 SVGIG (reference sequence). The V end was cut by 5 bases, the J end by 7 bases, with 22 bases between. The CDR3 runs to 15 residues. The CDR3 nucleotides read TGTGCCTGGCACGACAGATTTCATTCTGCCTATACGCAGTATTTT. Protein product: CAWHDRFHSAYTQYF.

CDR3 loop: CASSGHRGGANTGELFF. DNA for the CDR3: TGTGCCAGCAGCGGCCATCGAGGCGGGGCCAACACCGGGGAGCTGTTTTTT. The chain employs TRBV9 and TRBJ2-2, with D perhaps matching TRBD2 (6 bases). CDR1 is SGDLS and CDR2 is YYNGEE in the germline V gene. The ends were cut back, 3 bases at V and 2 bases at J, with 17 bases in the middle. CDR3 size: 17 residues.

The chain recombines TRBV6-1 with TRBJ1-1; weak D call: TRBD1 (6 bases). CDR1 is MNHNS and CDR2 is SASEGT in the germline V gene. The length of the CDR3 is 14 residues. The V gene lost 8 bases and the J gene lost 5 bases, with 18 bases spanning the gap. The CDR3 coding sequence is TGTGCCAGCGCGGGACAAGGAGGAGTGACTGAAGCTTTCTTT. Translation gives CASAGQGGVTEAFF.

The rearrangement joins TRBV25-1 to TRBJ2-5, with D perhaps assigned TRBD1 or TRBD2 (6 bases each). The CDR3 runs to 14 residues. V gave up 1 base and J gave up 5 bases, with 11 bases separating them. Germline loops: CDR1 MGHDK, CDR2 SYGVNS. The CDR3 spells CASSEFGGWETQYF. The CDR3 DNA sequence: TGTGCCAGCAGTGAATTCGGGGGCTGGGAGACCCAGTACTTC.

J is TRBJ2-1 and V is TRBV5-5; D gene ambiguous. The CDR3 extends over 11 amino acids. V lost 2 bases and J lost 9, with 6 bases in between. The germline CDR1 and CDR2 sequences are SGHKS and YYEKEE (reference sequence). CDR3: CASSFSVEQFF. CDR3 sequence (DNA): TGTGCCAGCAGCTTTTCGGTTGAGCAGTTCTTC.

The chain employs TRBV9 and TRBJ2-3; D possibly corresponds to TRBD2 (6 bases). CDR3 length: 15 residues. Germline V gives CDR1 SGDLS, CDR2 YYNGEE. V lost 3 bases to trimming and J lost 2 bases, with 13 bases between them. The CDR3 protein is CASSASWGDTDTQYF. In nucleotides, the CDR3 is TGTGCCAGCAGCGCCTCATGGGGGGACACAGATACGCAGTATTTT.

The chain links TRBV19 to TRBJ2-2; 8 nucleotides match TRBD2. This CDR3 has 15 amino acids. Germline assignment: CDR1 LNHDA and CDR2 SQIVND (reference sequence). V gave up 8 bases and J gave up 5 bases; unmatched junction bases: 10. The CDR3 sequence is CASVTSLAGTGELFF. CDR3 nucleotides: TGTGCCAGTGTCACCTCTCTAGCGGGTACCGGGGAGCTGTTTTTT.

This chain uses TRBV9 with TRBJ2-4, with TRBD1 matching over 10 bases. The CDR3 spans 19 residues. CDR1 SGDLS and CDR2 YYNGEE come from the germline V gene. V dropped 3 bases and J dropped 0; count of bases not matched to a gene: 12. The DNA of the CDR3 is TGTGCCAGCAGCGCCACCGGGACAGGGGCCCAACCAGCCAAAAACATTCAGTACTTC. Protein product: CASSATGTGAQPAKNIQYF.